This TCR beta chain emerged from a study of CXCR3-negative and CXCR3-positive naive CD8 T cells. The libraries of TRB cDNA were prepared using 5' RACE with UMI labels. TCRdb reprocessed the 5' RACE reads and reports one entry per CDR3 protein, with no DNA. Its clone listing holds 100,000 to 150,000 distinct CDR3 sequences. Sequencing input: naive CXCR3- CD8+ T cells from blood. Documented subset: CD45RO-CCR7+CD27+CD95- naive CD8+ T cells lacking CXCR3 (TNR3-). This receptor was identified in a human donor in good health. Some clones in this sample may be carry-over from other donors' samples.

CDR3: CASSPGRDRGPHTEAFF. The rearrangement links TRBV3-1 to TRBJ1-1; TCRdb picks TRBD1, but there is no DNA to check that call. Germline V gives CDR1 LGHDT, CDR2 YNNKEL (reference sequence). CDR3 length: 17 amino acids.